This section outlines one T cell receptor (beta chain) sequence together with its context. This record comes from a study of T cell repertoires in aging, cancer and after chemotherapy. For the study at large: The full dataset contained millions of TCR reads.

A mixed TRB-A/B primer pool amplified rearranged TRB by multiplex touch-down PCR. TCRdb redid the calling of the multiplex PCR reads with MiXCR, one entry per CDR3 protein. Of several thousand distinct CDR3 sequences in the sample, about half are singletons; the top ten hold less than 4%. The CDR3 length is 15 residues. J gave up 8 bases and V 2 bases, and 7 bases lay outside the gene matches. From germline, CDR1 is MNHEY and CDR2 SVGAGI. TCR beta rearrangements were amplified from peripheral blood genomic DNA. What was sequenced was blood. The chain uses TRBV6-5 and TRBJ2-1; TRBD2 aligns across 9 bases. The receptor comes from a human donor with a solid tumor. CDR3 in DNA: TGTGCCAGCAGTTACGCTCGCGGGAGGGCCCATGAGCAGTTCTTC. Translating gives CASSYARGRAHEQFF.